This TCR beta chain was retrieved from a study of blood T cell repertoires in COVID-19. Study-level background: Both acute and convalescent COVID-19 samples were obtained from the United States, Italy and Spain. T cells, B-cell-depleted T cells, or PBMCs provided the cDNA or gDNA that served as material.

TCRdb's copy holds only in-frame clones and misses some; the assay was immunoSEQ multiplex PCR. Of approximately 60,000 clones in the sample, roughly 80% were seen once. Sequenced sample: peripheral blood. The TCR sequence derives from a man in his 60s with acute or convalescent COVID-19.

Written as DNA, the CDR3 is TGTGCCAGCAGTGGAGGCGGGACAGGATACTACTACACCTTC. Amino acid sequence: CASSGGGTGYYYTF. The chain links TRBV2 to TRBJ1-2; 8 nucleotides match TRBD1. The trim removed 4 bases at V and 10 bases at J, leaving 11 bases unmatched. The CDR3 sequence is 14 residues long. The germline CDR1 and CDR2 sequences are SNHLY and FYNNEI.